Below, 30 T cell receptor beta chains from the same sample are listed, as sequenced in a study of T cell therapy after organ transplantation. Their cognate antigens are unknown. The repertoire was sequenced with immunoSEQ multiplex PCR; TCRdb's copy has only in-frame clones and lacks some. Here the sample spans about 48,000 clones, approximately 94% being singletons. Source: CD8+ T cells from blood, taken before autologous CMV-specific T cell therapy. These receptors were taken from a human patient who had received a solid organ transplant and had CMV disease.

This clone was found once. The genes are TRBV6-5 and TRBJ2-2; D is unresolved. The CDR3 sequence is 15 residues long. Germline values: CDR1 MNHEY, CDR2 SVGAGI. With 0 bases removed from V and 1 base from J, the gap between germline ends came to 6 bases. In nucleotides, the CDR3 is TGTGCCAGCAGTTACTCCTCGGAGAACACCGGGGAGCTGTTTTTT. It yields the protein CASSYSSENTGELFF.

The chain combines TRBV5-6 with TRBJ2-1, with D hard to call. The CDR3 has 11 residues. The germline V and J ends were trimmed by 2 bases and 5 bases, with 2 bases remaining between them. CDR1 is SGHDT and CDR2 is YYEEEE in the germline V gene. The CDR3 spells CASSFHNEQFF. CDR3 DNA sequence: TGTGCCAGCAGCTTCCACAATGAGCAGTTCTTC.

The rearrangement uses TRBV4-1 and TRBJ1-3; 9 bases agree with TRBD1. Trimming took 6 bases from V and 4 from J; bases not matched to a gene: 7. The germline V gene encodes CDR1 MGHRA and CDR2 YSYEKL. The CDR3 is 15 amino acids. This chain's CDR3 is CASRPDRGAGNTIYF. The CDR3 DNA reads TGCGCCAGCAGACCGGACAGGGGTGCCGGAAACACCATATATTTT.

A word on this clone: Other DNA sequences of this sample code for an identical CDR3. CDR3 residues: CASSPGGMNTEAFF. Here the CDR3 DNA reads TGTGCCAGCAGCCCAGGGGGCATGAACACTGAAGCTTTCTTT. V gene TRBV7-9 combines with J gene TRBJ1-1, with 8 bases fitting TRBD1. After removal of 5 bases from V and 0 bases from J, the junction contained 2 bases not matched to a gene. The CDR3 runs 14 residues. Germline-derived CDR1 and CDR2 are SEHNR and FQNEAQ (reference sequence). Supplemented by reference TRBV7-9 and TRBJ1-1, the full variable domain reads DTGVSQNPRHKITKRGQNVTFRCDPISEHNRLYWYRQTLGQGPEFLTYFQNEAQLEKSRLLSDRFSAERPKGSFSTLEIQRTEQGDSAMYLCASSPGGMNTEAFFGQGTRLTVV.

The chain has TRBV30 and TRBJ2-1; D may be TRBD2 (6 bases). The CDR3 runs to 14 residues. Germline V gives CDR1 GTSNPN, CDR2 SVGIG (reference sequence). Trimming pared 0 bases from V and 9 bases from J, leaving 15 bases between. The CDR3 sequence is CAWSVLGTAGEQFF. CDR3 in DNA: TGTGCCTGGAGTGTACTAGGGACTGCGGGTGAGCAGTTCTTC.

This clone was recorded once. The chain has TRBV5-1 and TRBJ1-2; 9 positions agree with TRBD1. This CDR3 is 15 amino acids long. The V gene end was trimmed by 0 bases and the J gene end by 8 bases; junction bases not matched to a gene: 8. Germline V gene sequence: CDR1 SGHRS, CDR2 YFSETQ. CDR3 in DNA: TGCGCCAGCAGCTTGGGTGGGACAGGGCCCAAGGGCTACACCTTC. Translating it yields CASSLGGTGPKGYTF.

The rearrangement links TRBV7-6 to TRBJ1-1; D is uncertain. With 1 base removed from V and 6 bases from J, the gap between germline ends came to 9 bases. Germline assignment: CDR1 SGHVS and CDR2 FNYEAQ. The CDR3 totals 13 residues. The CDR3 is CASSLGGRPEAFF. CDR3 bases: TGTGCCAGCAGCTTAGGGGGTAGGCCTGAAGCTTTCTTT.

The V gene is TRBV19, the J gene TRBJ1-1; weak D call: TRBD1 (6 bases). This CDR3 region has 13 residues. Germline CDR1 LNHDA, CDR2 SQIVND (reference sequence). V shed 7 bases and J shed 4 bases, with 13 bases lying between them. For the CDR3, the DNA is TGTGCCAGTATCGCAGGGGTAGGCACTGAAGCTTTCTTT. This codes for CASIAGVGTEAFF.

This chain links TRBV19 with TRBJ2-3, with TRBD2 identical over 8 bases. Germline V gene data show CDR1 as LNHDA and CDR2 as SQIVND (reference sequence). The CDR3 length is 15 residues. After removal of 3 bases from V and 3 bases from J, the junction contained 5 bases not matched to a gene. CDR3 DNA: TGTGCCAGTAGTATGTTACGGGGGGGGACAGATACGCAGTATTTT. It yields the protein CASSMLRGGTDTQYF.

This sequence joins TRBV10-3 and TRBJ2-5; 7 nucleotides match TRBD2. The CDR3 is 15 residues long. CDR1 ENHRY and CDR2 SYGVKD come from the germline V gene. The V and J ends lost 2 bases and 3 bases, in that order; junction bases with no gene match: 6. The CDR3 is CAISEPWEGEETQYF. Here the CDR3 DNA reads TGTGCCATCAGTGAGCCCTGGGAGGGCGAAGAGACCCAGTACTTC.

The chain recombines TRBV27 with TRBJ1-1, with no clear D. CDR3 length: 14 amino acids. The germline V gene has CDR1 MNHEY and CDR2 SMNVEV (reference sequence). Trimming stripped 4 bases from V and 5 bases from J, with 14 bases between. This CDR3 reads CASSSGRWVTEAFF. The CDR3 DNA reads as TGTGCCAGCAGTTCAGGACGTTGGGTTACTGAAGCTTTCTTT.

The chain couples TRBV6-5 to TRBJ1-2, with 7 positions matching TRBD1. Germline CDR1 and CDR2: MNHEY and SVGAGI. The CDR3 runs 14 residues. Losses at the gene ends were 0 bases for V and 7 bases for J; bases not matched to a gene: 5. CDR3 amino acids: CASSYSETGFGYTF. The CDR3 coding sequence is TGTGCCAGCAGTTACTCAGAGACAGGGTTTGGCTACACCTTC.

This chain joins TRBV7-9 and TRBJ2-1; TRBD2 matches at 10 bases. Losses at the gene ends were 1 base for V and 4 bases for J; bases not matched to a gene: 4. CDR1 is SEHNR and CDR2 is FQNEAQ in the germline V gene (reference sequence). The CDR3 is 16 residues long. The CDR3 sequence: CASSLGGTSAYNEQFF. DNA of the CDR3: TGTGCCAGCAGCTTAGGGGGGACTAGCGCATACAATGAGCAGTTCTTC.

This chain uses TRBV4-1 with TRBJ1-2, with D perhaps matching TRBD1 (5 bases). Germline V lookup: CDR1 MGHRA, CDR2 YSYEKL. The CDR3 has 16 amino acids. V was cut by 1 base and J by 4 bases, with 16 bases left in between. The CDR3 here is CASSQASGLSGYGYTF. Written as DNA, the CDR3 is TGCGCCAGCAGCCAAGCATCAGGGCTTTCCGGCTATGGCTACACCTTC.

This clone was observed once. The chain has TRBV20-1 and TRBJ1-1; unclear D gene. From germline, CDR1 is DFQATT and CDR2 SNEGSKA (reference sequence). V lost 0 bases and J lost 7, with 6 bases in between. This CDR3 comprises 11 residues. The CDR3 loop reads CSARESYEAFF. The CDR3 bases are TGCAGTGCTAGAGAGAGTTATGAAGCTTTCTTT.

J is TRBJ1-5 and V is TRBV19; 11 nucleotides match TRBD1. The CDR3 spans 16 residues. The germline gives CDR1 LNHDA, CDR2 SQIVND (reference sequence). J lost 3 bases, V lost 6 bases, and 7 bases had no gene match. CDR3 DNA sequence: TGTGCCAGTAGCGACCGGACAGGGGGCTACAATCAGCCCCAGCATTTT. This codes for CASSDRTGGYNQPQHF.

This chain connects TRBV4-1 to TRBJ1-4, with TRBD1 as a possible D gene (6 bases). In germline, CDR1 is MGHRA, CDR2 YSYEKL. The CDR3 spans 17 residues. Trimming removed 4 bases from V and 3 bases from J, with 18 bases in between. CDR3 in DNA: TGCGCCAGCAGCCGACAGAGCAGGACAGCTCCTAATGAAAAACTGTTTTTT. Protein: CASSRQSRTAPNEKLFF.

The gene calls are TRBV5-4 and TRBJ1-2; no clear D. The CDR3 is made up of 13 amino acids. Germline assignment: CDR1 SGHNT and CDR2 YYREEE (reference sequence). V was pared by 0 bases and J by 6 bases, with 9 bases between. DNA for the CDR3: TGTGCCAGCAGCTTGGATGGAGTTGATGGCTACACCTTC. This sequence encodes CASSLDGVDGYTF. Supplemented by reference TRBV5-4 and TRBJ1-2, the full variable domain reads ETGVTQSPTHLIKTRGQQVTLRCSSQSGHNTVSWYQQALGQGPQFIFQYYREEENGRGNFPPRFSGLQFPNYSSELNVNALELDDSALYLCASSLDGVDGYTFGSGTRLTVV.

The chain links TRBV7-9 to TRBJ2-3, with D hard to call. CDR1 is SEHNR and CDR2 is FQNEAQ in the germline V gene (reference sequence). V lost 5 bases and J 4 bases, leaving 13 bases between the germline ends. The CDR3 consists of 14 residues. CDR3 residues: CASSPLPGSDTQYF. The CDR3 DNA reads as TGTGCCAGCAGCCCCTTGCCAGGTTCAGATACGCAGTATTTT.

This sequence joins TRBV4-2 and TRBJ1-2; D remains ambiguous. V lost 0 bases and J lost 1, with 9 bases in between. The CDR3 totals 15 residues. CDR1 and CDR2 (germline): LGHNA, YNFKEQ. The CDR3 sequence: CASSQEIQVNYGYTF. DNA for the CDR3: TGTGCCAGCAGCCAAGAAATCCAGGTTAACTATGGCTACACCTTC.

The chain combines TRBV27 with TRBJ2-4; tentative D call: TRBD1 (6 bases). V lost 2 bases to trimming and J lost 9 bases, with 14 bases between them. The CDR3 runs to 14 residues. In germline, CDR1 is MNHEY, CDR2 SMNVEV (reference sequence). CDR3 loop: CASSLRQVQGIQYF. Here the CDR3 DNA reads TGTGCCAGCAGTTTAAGACAGGTACAAGGCATTCAGTACTTC.

The CDR3 bases are TGTGCCAGTAGTCTACGGACAGGGGGCTATGAAAACACCATATATTTT. Translated, it gives CASSLRTGGYENTIYF. The chain joins TRBV19 to TRBJ1-3, with TRBD1 matching 11 bases. The CDR3 runs to 16 residues. Germline loops: CDR1 LNHDA, CDR2 SQIVND (reference sequence). The J segment lost 6 bases and the V segment lost 5 bases, leaving 9 bases of the junction unmatched. The whole variable domain, filled in from reference TRBV19 and TRBJ1-3, reads DGGITQSPKYLFRKEGQNVTLSCEQNLNHDAMYWYRQDPGQGLRLIYYSQIVNDFQKGDIAEGYSVSREKKESFPLTVTSAQKNPTAFYLCASSLRTGGYENTIYFGEGSWLTVV.

The chain uses TRBV27 and TRBJ2-3, with D perhaps matching TRBD1 (6 bases). The V gene lost 5 bases and the J gene lost 8 bases, with 14 bases spanning the gap. The V gene's germline CDR1 is MNHEY and CDR2 SMNVEV (reference sequence). The CDR3 contains 13 residues. CDR3 sequence reads: CASSLTGPGTQYF. In DNA form, the CDR3 reads TGTGCCAGCAGTCTTACAGGGCCGGGTACGCAGTATTTT.

This rearrangement joins TRBV27 to TRBJ2-2; 12 nucleotides match TRBD2. Germline V gene data show CDR1 as MNHEY and CDR2 as SMNVEV (reference sequence). V was pared by 7 bases and J by 5 bases, with 11 bases of the junction left unmatched. The CDR3 sequence is 17 residues long. The chain's CDR3 is CASTQTGTSGLTGELFF. The CDR3 coding sequence is TGTGCCAGCACCCAAACCGGGACTAGCGGGCTAACCGGGGAGCTGTTTTTT.

This rearrangement joins TRBV19 to TRBJ1-5; TRBD1 matches 7 bases. From germline, CDR1 is LNHDA and CDR2 SQIVND (reference sequence). With V trimmed by 4 bases and J by 4 bases, 4 bases remained unmatched. There are 14 residues in the CDR3. As DNA, the CDR3 is TGTGCCAGTAGTACCCGACAGGGAAATCAGCCCCAGCATTTT. Encoded protein: CASSTRQGNQPQHF. Based on the CDR3 plus reference TRBV19 and TRBJ1-5, the full variable domain is DGGITQSPKYLFRKEGQNVTLSCEQNLNHDAMYWYRQDPGQGLRLIYYSQIVNDFQKGDIAEGYSVSREKKESFPLTVTSAQKNPTAFYLCASSTRQGNQPQHFGDGTRLSIL.

The V gene is TRBV14, the J gene TRBJ2-3; D remains unclear. Trimming cost V 4 bases and J 4 bases, with 15 bases left between them. Germline-derived CDR1 and CDR2 are SGHDN and FVKESK. The CDR3 covers 15 residues. CDR3 in amino acids: CASSPQATSSDTQYF. CDR3 bases: TGTGCCAGCAGCCCCCAGGCTACTTCGTCAGATACGCAGTATTTT.

The rearrangement links TRBV7-9 to TRBJ2-7; D call uncertain. The CDR3 extends over 13 amino acids. V lost 0 bases and J lost 3, with 6 bases in between. Germline CDR1 is SEHNR and CDR2 is FQNEAQ (reference sequence). This CDR3 reads CASSLADVYEQYF. The CDR3 DNA reads TGTGCCAGCAGCTTAGCGGACGTCTACGAGCAGTACTTC.

The rearrangement links TRBV4-1 to TRBJ1-2; TRBD1 matches 10 bases. This CDR3 has 16 residues. Germline lookup yields CDR1 MGHRA and CDR2 YSYEKL. The trim removed 3 bases at V and 1 base at J, leaving 5 bases unmatched. The DNA for the CDR3 is TGCGCCAGCAGCCAGCTAGGGGACAGGGGTAACTATGGCTACACCTTC. This translates into CASSQLGDRGNYGYTF.

This chain connects TRBV27 to TRBJ2-2; perhaps D is TRBD1 or TRBD2 (6 bases each). The V end was cut by 3 bases, the J end by 5 bases, with 16 bases between. Germline CDR1 and CDR2: MNHEY and SMNVEV (reference sequence). The CDR3 totals 16 residues. The CDR3 DNA sequence: TGTGCCAGCAGTTTGGGTACTCCGGGGGCGACCGGGGAGCTGTTTTTT. As protein: CASSLGTPGATGELFF.

This clone turned up a few times. The rearrangement joins TRBV6-1 to TRBJ2-1; D unclear. This CDR3 region has 11 residues. The V gene's germline CDR1 is MNHNS and CDR2 SASEGT. Trimming shortened V by 6 bases and J by 4 bases, and 4 bases separated the two germline ends. The CDR3 protein is CASRAYNEQFF. DNA of the CDR3: TGTGCCAGCAGGGCATACAATGAGCAGTTCTTC.